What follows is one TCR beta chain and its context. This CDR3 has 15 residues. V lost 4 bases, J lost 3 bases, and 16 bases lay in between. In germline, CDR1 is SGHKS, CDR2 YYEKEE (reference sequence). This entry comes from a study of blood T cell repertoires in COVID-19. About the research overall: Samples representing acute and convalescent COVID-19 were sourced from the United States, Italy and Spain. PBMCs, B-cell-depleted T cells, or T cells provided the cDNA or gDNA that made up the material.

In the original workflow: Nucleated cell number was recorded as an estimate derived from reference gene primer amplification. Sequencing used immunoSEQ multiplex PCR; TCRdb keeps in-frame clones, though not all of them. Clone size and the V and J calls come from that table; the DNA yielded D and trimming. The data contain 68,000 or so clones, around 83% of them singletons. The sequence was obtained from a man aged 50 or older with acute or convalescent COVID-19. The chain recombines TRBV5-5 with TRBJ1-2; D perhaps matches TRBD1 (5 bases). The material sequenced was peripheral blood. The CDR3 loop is CASSRSGGDHYGYTF. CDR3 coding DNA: TGTGCCAGCAGCCGATCCGGGGGGGACCACTATGGCTACACCTTC.